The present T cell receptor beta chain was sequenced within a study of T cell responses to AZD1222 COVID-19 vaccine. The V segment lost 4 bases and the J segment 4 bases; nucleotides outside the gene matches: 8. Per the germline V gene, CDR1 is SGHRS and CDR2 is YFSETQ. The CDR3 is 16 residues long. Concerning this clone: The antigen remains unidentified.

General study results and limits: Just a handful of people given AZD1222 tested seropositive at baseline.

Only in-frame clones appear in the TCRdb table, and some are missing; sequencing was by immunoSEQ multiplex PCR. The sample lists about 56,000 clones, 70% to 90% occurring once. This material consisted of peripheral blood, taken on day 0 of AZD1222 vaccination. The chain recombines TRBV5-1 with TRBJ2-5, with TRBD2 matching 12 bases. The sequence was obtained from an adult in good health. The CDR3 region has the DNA TGCGCCAGCAGCACCGAGCGACTAGCGGGGGTAGAGACCCAGTACTTC. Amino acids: CASSTERLAGVETQYF.